Each of the 4 T cell receptor beta chains below was sequenced from the same sample in a study of shared clonotypes between healthy human individuals. CD8 cells regarded as naive lacked CD45RO, were positively chosen for CCR7, and omitted terminally differentiated effector memory CD45RA+ cells. Sequencing used immunoSEQ multiplex PCR; TCRdb keeps in-frame clones, though not all of them. The sample shows hundreds of thousands of clones, 92% of them seen only once. What was sequenced was naive CD8+ T cells sorted from blood. These receptors were collected from a man aged 25 to 40 in good health.

This clone occurred once. The J gene is TRBJ2-7, the V gene TRBV7-8; TRBD2 aligns across 7 bases. The CDR3 has 15 residues. V lost 4 bases to trimming and J lost 4 bases; unmatched junction nucleotides: 10. CDR1 and CDR2 (germline): SGHVS, FQNEAQ. CDR3 loop: CASSSRAGVKYEQYF. CDR3 bases: TGTGCCAGCAGCTCTAGGGCGGGAGTTAAGTACGAGCAGTACTTC.

The chain has TRBV5-1 and TRBJ2-2; D gene uncertain. V was pared by 4 bases and J by 2 bases, with 6 bases between. This CDR3 is built from 13 residues. Germline CDR1 reads SGHRS; CDR2 reads YFSETQ. The CDR3 sequence: CASSPINTGELFF. In nucleotides, the CDR3 is TGCGCCAGCAGCCCGATAAACACCGGGGAGCTGTTTTTT.

The chain carries TRBV5-6 and TRBJ2-1; D remains unclear. Deletions cut 2 bases from V and 7 bases from J, with 16 bases between. CDR1 and CDR2 (germline): SGHDT, YYEEEE. The CDR3 has 15 amino acids. For the CDR3, the DNA is TGTGCCAGCAGCTTCGAGGTTCGGGTTGTGAATGAGCAGTTCTTC. It is translated as CASSFEVRVVNEQFF.

The rearrangement uses TRBV2 and TRBJ2-7; D not resolved. Trimming shortened V by 4 bases and J by 3 bases, and 13 bases separated the two germline ends. In germline, CDR1 is SNHLY, CDR2 FYNNEI. The CDR3 extends over 14 amino acids. In nucleotides, the CDR3 is TGTGCCAGCAGTGGATACTATTCGGACTACGAGCAGTACTTC. Amino acid sequence: CASSGYYSDYEQYF.